This T cell receptor (beta chain) derives from a study of identical twins. General observations from the study: Beta out-of-frame sequences showed weaker excess sharing between twins.

Many counts were recorded for this clonotype. Its antigen is not known. Germline-derived CDR1 and CDR2 are DFQATT and SNEGSKA (reference sequence). The V and J ends lost 6 bases and 3 bases, in that order; junction bases with no gene match: 6. The CDR3 covers 14 residues. TCRdb analysed the 5' RACE reads with MiXCR anew, one entry per CDR3 protein. Here the sample spans nearly 250,000 distinct CDR3 sequences, approximately 7% being singletons. The sample also formed part of further work on yellow fever vaccine responses in identical twins.

The sample was memory (CD45RO+) T cells sorted from blood. The source is a woman between 18 and 29 years old in good health. The chain uses TRBV20-1 and TRBJ2-7, with 12 bases matching TRBD2. Here the CDR3 DNA reads TGCAGTGCCCCCGGACTAGCGGGAAACTACGAGCAGTACTTC. It is translated as CSAPGLAGNYEQYF.